The rows below give T cell receptor beta chains drawn from one sample of a study of T cells of healthy individuals. TCRdb used MiXCR to reprocess the 5' RACE reads, holding one entry per CDR3 protein. The repertoire holds approximately 50,000 distinct CDR3 sequences, with around 15% as singletons. Source of these receptors: a human donor in good health. Both conserved end residues are part of each CDR3. The D gene is left open where the match is weak. Only part of the rows carry a size: once, few, many, or a class if the clone is expanded.

size	V	J	D	CDR3	DNA
-	TRBV7-7	TRBJ2-1	TRBD2	CASSQLAGEGGEQFF	TGTGCCAGCAGCCAACTAGCGGGAGAGGGTGGGGAGCAGTTCTTC
-	TRBV12-3/TRBV12-4	TRBJ2-6	-	CASSRDRSSGANVLTF	TGTGCCAGCAGCCGCGACAGATCCTCTGGGGCCAACGTCCTGACTTTC
many	TRBV6-4	TRBJ2-1	-	CASSDGWWRLSPYNEQFF	TGTGCCAGCAGTGACGGGTGGTGGAGACTCAGCCCCTACAATGAGCAGTTCTTC
-	TRBV4-1	TRBJ2-5	TRBD1	CASSQDPTGIFGFRYF	TGCGCCAGCAGCCAAGATCCGACAGGGATATTTGGGTTCAGGTACTTC
-	TRBV13	TRBJ2-2	TRBD2	CASSPPPGTSDDTGELFF	TGTGCCAGCAGCCCGCCTCCCGGGACTAGCGACGACACCGGGGAGCTGTTTTTT
few	TRBV14	TRBJ2-7	-	CASSPIGARSSYEQYF	TGTGCCAGCAGCCCGATAGGAGCCCGGAGCTCCTACGAGCAGTACTTC
few	TRBV18	TRBJ1-2	-	CASSPQSRVADGYTF	TGTGCCAGCTCACCACAAAGCAGGGTAGCTGACGGCTACACCTTC
many	TRBV20-1	TRBJ1-2	-	CSASDTAFYGYTF	TGCAGTGCTAGCGACACTGCCTTCTATGGCTACACCTTC
few	TRBV7-9	TRBJ2-7	-	CASTGGGDYEQYF	TGTGCCAGCACCGGAGGCGGAGATTACGAGCAGTACTTC
many	TRBV20-1	TRBJ1-2	TRBD1	CSAGGRGRVGYTF	TGCAGTGCTGGAGGGAGGGGGCGCGTAGGCTACACCTTC
many	TRBV4-3	TRBJ1-4	-	CASSRSPRPTTTNEKLFF	TGCGCCAGCAGTCGGTCCCCGAGACCGACAACAACTAATGAAAAACTGTTTTTT
-	TRBV20-1	TRBJ2-1	TRBD2	CSAAGGGFYEQFF	TGCAGTGCCGCGGGCGGGGGGTTCTATGAGCAGTTCTTC
few	TRBV20-1	TRBJ1-4	-	CSARRAVDEKLFF	TGCAGTGCTAGGCGGGCGGTCGATGAAAAACTGTTTTTT
-	TRBV30	TRBJ2-1	-	CAWDFGSGRSSYNEQFF	TGTGCCTGGGACTTCGGGTCGGGACGGAGCTCCTACAATGAGCAGTTCTTC
few	TRBV6-6	TRBJ2-1	TRBD1	CASSYSGTGSNEQFF	TGTGCCAGCAGTTACTCTGGGACAGGGTCCAATGAGCAGTTCTTC
few	TRBV4-3	TRBJ1-2	-	CASSRSLTGIYGYTF	TGCGCCAGCAGCCGGTCGCTTACAGGGATCTATGGCTACACCTTC
many	TRBV5-4	TRBJ1-5	-	CASSLGGSSDQPQHF	TGTGCCAGCAGCTTGGGGGGCAGTAGCGATCAGCCCCAGCATTTT
-	TRBV5-1	TRBJ2-5	-	CASSLRSQETQYF	TGCGCCAGCAGCTTGCGGAGCCAAGAGACCCAGTACTTC
few	TRBV7-9	TRBJ2-1	TRBD2	CASSLDGRGKQFF	TGTGCCAGCAGCTTAGACGGGAGGGGGAAGCAGTTCTTC
-	TRBV5-1	TRBJ2-3	TRBD2	CASSFRPGLAGTDTQYF	TGCGCCAGCAGCTTTAGGCCGGGACTAGCGGGCACAGATACGCAGTATTTT
-	TRBV5-1	TRBJ2-7	-	CASSLQDGGFSEQYF	TGCGCCAGCAGCTTACAGGACGGTGGGTTTTCCGAGCAGTACTTC
many	TRBV12-5	TRBJ1-5	-	CASGFGGFQPQHF	TGTGCTAGTGGTTTCGGGGGGTTTCAGCCCCAGCATTTT
-	TRBV4-1	TRBJ1-2	-	CASSQDFGSTYGYTF	TGCGCCAGCAGCCAAGATTTTGGCAGTACCTATGGCTACACCTTC
few	TRBV20-1	TRBJ1-6	TRBD1	CSARAGGNSPLHF	TGCAGTGCCAGGGCAGGGGGGAATTCACCCCTCCACTTT
few	TRBV9	TRBJ1-1	TRBD1	CASSEGGQLRTEAFF	TGTGCCAGCAGCGAGGGGGGACAGTTAAGGACTGAAGCTTTCTTT
-	TRBV25-1	TRBJ1-2	-	CASSEYTQGDGYTF	TGTGCCAGCAGTGAATATACGCAGGGCGATGGCTACACCTTC
many	TRBV12-3/TRBV12-4	TRBJ2-3	-	CASSPAFGSGTDTQYF	TGTGCCAGCAGTCCCGCTTTTGGTAGCGGCACAGATACGCAGTATTTT
few	TRBV7-2	TRBJ1-2	-	CASRPSGRYGYTF	TGTGCCAGCAGGCCTAGCGGGAGGTATGGCTACACCTTC
few	TRBV9	TRBJ2-7	-	CASSVGAVIYEQYF	TGTGCCAGCAGCGTAGGGGCAGTAATCTACGAGCAGTACTTC
-	TRBV9	TRBJ2-1	TRBD2	CASSESGSSRNEQFF	TGTGCCAGCAGCGAGAGCGGGAGTTCCCGCAATGAGCAGTTCTTC
many	TRBV30	TRBJ1-5	-	CAWSGTVGQPQHF	TGTGCCTGGAGTGGCACAGTGGGACAGCCCCAGCATTTT
many	TRBV20-1	TRBJ2-1	TRBD2	CSAHGERDYNEQFF	TGCAGTGCCCATGGGGAGCGGGACTACAATGAGCAGTTCTTC
few	TRBV9	TRBJ1-2	-	CASSVDPGTTYGYTF	TGTGCCAGCAGCGTGGACCCCGGGACAACCTATGGCTACACCTTC
few	TRBV24-1	TRBJ2-2	TRBD1	CATSDTPGQGDTGELFF	TGTGCCACCAGTGACACCCCGGGACAGGGGGACACCGGGGAGCTGTTTTTT
-	TRBV12-3/TRBV12-4	TRBJ2-5	TRBD1	CASSFPGGASLGTQYF	TGTGCCAGCAGTTTTCCAGGGGGTGCCTCCCTAGGGACCCAGTACTTC
few	TRBV7-9	TRBJ2-7	TRBD1	CASRYRDRATYEQYF	TGTGCCAGCAGATACCGGGACAGGGCCACCTACGAGCAGTACTTC
-	TRBV20-1	TRBJ2-4	-	CSAREDGHWYF	TGCAGTGCTAGAGAGGACGGTCACTGGTACTTC
-	TRBV29-1	TRBJ2-2	-	CSVGDTGELFF	TGCAGCGTGGGGGACACCGGGGAGCTGTTTTTT
many	TRBV4-3	TRBJ2-7	TRBD2	CASSQESREGEQYF	TGCGCCAGCAGCCAAGAATCCAGGGAGGGCGAGCAGTACTTC
many	TRBV6-5	TRBJ2-3	-	CASRSGIGTDTQYF	TGTGCCAGCCGCTCGGGGATTGGGACAGATACGCAGTATTTT
many	TRBV11-2	TRBJ1-3	-	CASSLDPGNPGNTIYF	TGTGCCAGCAGCTTAGATCCGGGGAACCCTGGAAACACCATATATTTT
-	TRBV10-3	TRBJ2-3	-	CAISESGQVSTDTQYF	TGTGCCATCAGTGAGTCAGGGCAAGTTAGCACAGATACGCAGTATTTT
-	TRBV6-6	TRBJ2-3	TRBD2	CASNLAGGPARTDTQYF	TGTGCCAGCAACTTAGCGGGGGGGCCCGCCCGCACAGATACGCAGTATTTT
-	TRBV12-3/TRBV12-4	TRBJ1-5	-	CASTLRGSNQPQHF	TGTGCCAGCACCCTTCGAGGTAGCAATCAGCCCCAGCATTTT
-	TRBV5-4	TRBJ2-1	TRBD1	CASSLGGTGGKNEQFF	TGTGCCAGCAGCTTAGGTGGGACAGGGGGCAAAAATGAGCAGTTCTTC
many	TRBV12-3/TRBV12-4	TRBJ1-5	-	CASRSTVQPQHF	TGTGCCAGCAGGTCGACAGTTCAGCCCCAGCATTTT
-	TRBV29-1	TRBJ2-3	TRBD2	CSGGGASDTQYF	TGCAGTGGCGGGGGGGCGTCAGATACGCAGTATTTT
few	TRBV7-2	TRBJ1-3	-	CASSTQDSGNTIYF	TGTGCCAGCAGCACCCAGGACTCTGGAAACACCATATATTTT
few	TRBV11-1	TRBJ1-1	-	CASRNREGYTEAFF	TGTGCCAGCAGAAACAGGGAGGGGTACACTGAAGCTTTCTTT
many	TRBV20-1	TRBJ2-5	TRBD1	CSGEAGTGEETQYF	TGCAGTGGAGAAGCCGGGACAGGGGAAGAGACCCAGTACTTC
-	TRBV7-8	TRBJ2-3	-	CASSRSEVGRDTQYF	TGTGCCAGCAGCCGCTCTGAAGTGGGGCGGGATACGCAGTATTTT
-	TRBV9	TRBJ2-3	-	CASSASLDTQYF	TGTGCCAGCAGCGCATCCTTAGATACGCAGTATTTT
many	TRBV7-2	TRBJ2-1	-	CASSSGRNEQFF	TGTGCCAGCAGCTCTGGTCGAAATGAGCAGTTCTTC
many	TRBV9	TRBJ1-1	-	CASDRGGLATEAFF	TGTGCCAGTGACCGGGGGGGTTTGGCCACTGAAGCTTTCTTT